The 28 T cell receptor beta chains below come from one sample, sequenced in a study of shared clonotypes between healthy human individuals. Here immunoSEQ multiplex PCR was the method, and the copy in TCRdb shows in-frame clones only, minus some. This table holds hundreds of thousands of clones, 97% found once. The specimen was naive CD4+ T cells sorted from blood. Specified subset: CD45RA+ positively selected. Source of these receptors: a woman between 25 and 40 years old in good health.

This clone is a singleton in its sample. This chain joins TRBV9 and TRBJ2-5; TRBD2 agrees at 9 bases. Germline lookup yields CDR1 SGDLS and CDR2 YYNGEE. The CDR3 contains 16 residues. V shed 0 bases and J 3 bases; nucleotides not matched to a gene: 6. The CDR3 reads CASSVAPLAGEETQYF. CDR3 coding DNA: TGTGCCAGCAGCGTAGCTCCCTTAGCGGGAGAAGAGACCCAGTACTTC.

V gene TRBV19 combines with J gene TRBJ2-7; TRBD1 matches 9 bases. Per the germline V gene, CDR1 is LNHDA and CDR2 is SQIVND (reference sequence). CDR3 length: 15 amino acids. V was clipped by 3 bases and J by 7 bases; unmatched bases: 10. The CDR3 sequence: CASSIGGTGLAEQYF. CDR3 nucleotide sequence: TGTGCCAGTAGTATCGGCGGGACAGGGTTGGCGGAGCAGTACTTC.

The CDR3 reads CASSSGLADTDTQYF. For the CDR3, the DNA is TGTGCCAGCAGCTCGGGACTAGCGGACACAGATACGCAGTATTTT. The chain uses TRBV7-9 and TRBJ2-3; TRBD2 agrees at 11 bases. With 4 bases clipped from V and 2 bases from J, the junction kept 2 bases outside the gene matches. CDR1 is SEHNR and CDR2 is FQNEAQ in the germline V gene (reference sequence). The CDR3 extends over 15 amino acids.

V is TRBV2 and J is TRBJ2-5; 8 positions agree with TRBD2. Germline assignment: CDR1 SNHLY and CDR2 FYNNEI. The CDR3 runs 16 residues. V was pared by 2 bases and J by 11 bases, with 16 bases of the junction left unmatched. CDR3: CASSEMGSGTPLEQYF. CDR3 sequence (DNA): TGTGCCAGCAGTGAAATGGGTAGCGGGACTCCCTTGGAGCAGTACTTC.

V and J are TRBV30 and TRBJ2-7, with 9 positions matching TRBD2. There are 14 residues in the CDR3. The germline V gene has CDR1 GTSNPN and CDR2 SVGIG (reference sequence). V shed 3 bases, J shed 2 bases, and the junction held 5 bases outside the gene matches. Here the CDR3 DNA reads TGTGCCTGGAGCCCAGGACTAGCGACCTACGAGCAGTACTTC. It specifies CAWSPGLATYEQYF.

The chain employs TRBV5-5 and TRBJ1-1; possible D gene TRBD1, 6 bases. Deletions cut 5 bases from V and 6 bases from J, with 17 bases between. The germline CDR1 and CDR2 sequences are SGHKS and YYEKEE (reference sequence). This CDR3 comprises 14 residues. The DNA of the CDR3 is TGTGCCAGCAGAAACCCACAGGGTCGCGCTGAAGCTTTCTTT. The encoded protein is CASRNPQGRAEAFF.

The genes are TRBV28 and TRBJ2-7, with D tentatively TRBD1 or TRBD2 (6 bases each). Trimming stripped 6 bases from V and 0 bases from J, with 21 bases between. CDR3 size: 17 residues. Per germline, CDR1 MDHEN and CDR2 SYDVKM. The CDR3 nucleotides read TGTGCCAGCAGCGGGGGACACCCAGTGAGGGGCTCCTACGAGCAGTACTTC. It yields the protein CASSGGHPVRGSYEQYF.

CDR3 in amino acids: CASSPQSGEQTEAFF. The DNA for the CDR3 is TGCGCCAGCAGCCCCCAATCAGGGGAGCAAACTGAAGCTTTCTTT. The V call is TRBV5-1, the J call TRBJ1-1; possible D gene TRBD1, 6 bases. The CDR3 consists of 15 residues. Trimming cost V 4 bases and J 5 bases, with 18 bases left between them. CDR1 SGHRS and CDR2 YFSETQ come from the germline V gene.

The CDR3 is CASSTTGAYEQYF. The CDR3 nucleotides are TGTGCCAGCTCAACCACCGGGGCCTACGAGCAGTACTTC. J is TRBJ2-7 and V is TRBV18; maybe TRBD2 (5 bases). The CDR3 contains 13 residues. Germline lookup yields CDR1 KGHSH and CDR2 LQKENI. The ends were cut back, 5 bases at V and 2 bases at J, with 10 bases in the middle.

The J gene is TRBJ2-1, the V gene TRBV19; 16 bases fit TRBD2. The CDR3 is made up of 17 amino acids. V was pared by 4 bases and J by 9 bases, with 9 bases of the junction left unmatched. CDR1 and CDR2 (germline): LNHDA, SQIVND (reference sequence). CDR3 sequence reads: CASSKNAGTSGGGEQFF. Here the CDR3 DNA reads TGTGCCAGTAGTAAGAATGCCGGGACTAGCGGGGGGGGTGAGCAGTTCTTC.

V gene TRBV28 combines with J gene TRBJ2-5; D unresolved. This CDR3 is built from 14 residues. V lost 7 bases, J lost 3 bases, and 15 bases lay in between. Germline CDR1 is MDHEN and CDR2 is SYDVKM. The DNA for the CDR3 is TGTGCCAGCACCCTTTCGGGTTCCGAAGAGACCCAGTACTTC. This sequence encodes CASTLSGSEETQYF. The full variable domain, its missing parts supplied by reference TRBV28 and TRBJ2-5, is DVKVTQSSRYLVKRTGEKVFLECVQDMDHENMFWYRQDPGLGLRLIYFSYDVKMKEKGDIPEGYSVSREKKERFSLILESASTNQTSMYLCASTLSGSEETQYFGPGTRLLVL.

This chain joins TRBV10-1 and TRBJ2-3; possibly TRBD1 or TRBD2 for D (5 bases each). V was shortened by 6 bases and J by 3 bases, with 16 bases between the two germline ends. The CDR3 sequence is 15 residues long. The germline V gene has CDR1 WNHNN and CDR2 SYGVQD (reference sequence). CDR3 nucleotide sequence: TGCGCCAGCAGAGAGACCGGGACGGATACAGATACGCAGTATTTT. Amino acid sequence: CASRETGTDTDTQYF.

The chain has TRBV10-3 and TRBJ2-1; D is perhaps TRBD1 (6 bases). The CDR3 is made up of 11 amino acids. In germline, CDR1 is ENHRY, CDR2 SYGVKD. The V end was cut by 11 bases, the J end by 6 bases, with 11 bases between. CDR3 region: CAARQANEQFF. The CDR3 bases are TGTGCCGCGAGACAGGCCAATGAGCAGTTCTTC.

This rearrangement joins TRBV6-6 to TRBJ2-5, with 11 bases identical to TRBD1. The ends lost 6 bases at V and 4 bases at J; junction bases unmatched: 7. The CDR3 sequence is 15 residues long. Germline V lookup: CDR1 MNHNY, CDR2 SVGAGI (reference sequence). The CDR3 loop is CASSQGQGVGETQYF. For the CDR3, the DNA is TGTGCCAGCAGCCAGGGACAGGGGGTGGGAGAGACCCAGTACTTC.

The V and J genes are TRBV11-2 and TRBJ2-3; D call uncertain. CDR1 is SGHAT and CDR2 is FQNNGV in the germline V gene. V was cut by 1 base and J by 2 bases, with 7 bases left in between. The CDR3 loop spans 14 amino acids. CDR3 protein: CASSLGQITDTQYF. The DNA of the CDR3 is TGTGCCAGCAGCTTAGGTCAGATCACAGATACGCAGTATTTT. The whole variable domain, filled in from reference TRBV11-2 and TRBJ2-3, reads EAGVAQSPRYKIIEKRQSVAFWCNPISGHATLYWYQQILGQGPKLLIQFQNNGVVDDSQLPKDRFSAERLKGVDSTLKIQPAKLEDSAVYLCASSLGQITDTQYFGPGTRLTVL.

The rearrangement joins TRBV5-1 to TRBJ2-6; the D gene is possibly TRBD1 (6 bases). Per the germline V gene, CDR1 is SGHRS and CDR2 is YFSETQ. The length of the CDR3 is 17 residues. Trimming removed 2 bases from V and 1 base from J, with 13 bases in between. This chain's CDR3 is CASSFTGLLSGANVLTF. DNA for the CDR3: TGCGCCAGCAGCTTCACAGGGCTCTTATCTGGGGCCAACGTCCTGACTTTC.

Here the CDR3 reads CASSSPGQNTEAFF. In DNA, the CDR3 is TGTGCCAGCAGTTCCCCCGGGCAGAACACTGAAGCTTTCTTT. This rearrangement joins TRBV28 to TRBJ1-1, with D unresolved. Trimming shortened V by 4 bases and J by 1 base, and 10 bases separated the two germline ends. CDR3 length: 14 residues. Germline V gene sequence: CDR1 MDHEN, CDR2 SYDVKM. Complete variable domain (other parts from reference TRBV28 and TRBJ1-1): DVKVTQSSRYLVKRTGEKVFLECVQDMDHENMFWYRQDPGLGLRLIYFSYDVKMKEKGDIPEGYSVSREKKERFSLILESASTNQTSMYLCASSSPGQNTEAFFGQGTRLTVV.

The gene calls are TRBV5-1 and TRBJ2-3; a possible D gene is TRBD1 (5 bases). The germline V and J ends were trimmed by 1 base and 6 bases, with 18 bases remaining between them. This CDR3 has 16 residues. Germline lookup yields CDR1 SGHRS and CDR2 YFSETQ. CDR3 nucleotide sequence: TGCGCCAGCAGCTTGTCAGGGCCCTATAGCTCGGATACGCAGTATTTT. Residues: CASSLSGPYSSDTQYF.

Note on this clone: The same CDR3 arises from other DNA sequences in this sample as well. The V gene is TRBV6-5, the J gene TRBJ1-3; D perhaps matches TRBD1 (6 bases). CDR3 length: 13 residues. Germline values: CDR1 MNHEY, CDR2 SVGAGI. Trimming removed 6 bases at V and 1 base at J, with 7 bases between. As DNA, the CDR3 is TGTGCCAGCAGAAGGGGGTCTGGAAACACCATATATTTT. Residues: CASRRGSGNTIYF.

The chain links TRBV25-1 to TRBJ2-2; no firm D call. The V and J ends lost 6 bases and 6 bases respectively, with 17 bases between them. The CDR3 length is 15 residues. Germline V lookup: CDR1 MGHDK, CDR2 SYGVNS. In DNA, the CDR3 is TGTGCCAGCAGCTACTATGCACGTGGGCCCGGGGAGCTGTTTTTT. Protein: CASSYYARGPGELFF.

In the case of this clone: The germline gene is not matched at one end of the junction; a read error may be the cause. V is TRBV28 and J is TRBJ2-5; 12 bases align to TRBD2. Germline V gives CDR1 MDHEN, CDR2 SYDVKM. This CDR3 is 17 amino acids long. CDR3 bases: TGTGCCAGCAGTTTCGGACCGGGACAGCTGGGACTAGCGGGCCGTAACTTC. Amino acid sequence: CASSFGPGQLGLAGRNF.

V is TRBV5-6 and J is TRBJ2-7, with D perhaps TRBD2 (7 bases). With 7 bases removed from V and 7 bases from J, the gap between germline ends came to 21 bases. Germline assignment: CDR1 SGHDT and CDR2 YYEEEE. The CDR3 spans 14 residues. CDR3 DNA: TGTGCCAGCGCGAAACGGGGGGCTCAGAGGGAGCAGTACTTC. Amino acids: CASAKRGAQREQYF. Complete variable domain (other parts from reference TRBV5-6 and TRBJ2-7): DAGVTQSPTHLIKTRGQQVTLRCSPKSGHDTVSWYQQALGQGPQFIFQYYEEEERQRGNFPDRFSGHQFPNYSSELNVNALLLGDSALYLCASAKRGAQREQYFGPGTRLTVT.

This clone was detected a few times. The chain recombines TRBV7-9 with TRBJ1-5; 7 nucleotides agree with TRBD1. This CDR3 spans 14 amino acids. Germline CDR1 and CDR2: SEHNR and FQNEAQ (reference sequence). V lost 6 bases to trimming and J lost 0 bases; unmatched junction nucleotides: 2. CDR3 amino acids: CASSRQGSNQPQHF. The CDR3 DNA sequence: TGTGCCAGCAGTCGACAGGGTAGCAATCAGCCCCAGCATTTT.

The V and J genes are TRBV2 and TRBJ1-5, with D perhaps TRBD1 (6 bases). The CDR3 contains 15 residues. With 6 bases removed from V and 5 bases from J, the gap between germline ends came to 17 bases. Germline-derived CDR1 and CDR2 are SNHLY and FYNNEI. The CDR3 DNA is TGTGCCAGCAGGAGGGGGGACACCAGCCATCAGCCCCAGCATTTT. Protein product: CASRRGDTSHQPQHF.

The chain has TRBV6-5 and TRBJ1-2; perhaps TRBD1 as D (6 bases). Germline values: CDR1 MNHEY, CDR2 SVGAGI. This CDR3 is built from 15 residues. V gave up 5 bases and J gave up 4 bases, with 17 bases separating them. In DNA form, the CDR3 reads TGTGCCAGCAGTCTCGCGAGGGAGGGGGGCTATGGCTACACCTTC. Its protein is CASSLAREGGYGYTF.

The J gene is TRBJ1-3, the V gene TRBV28, with D tentatively TRBD1 (6 bases). V lost 5 bases to trimming and J lost 8 bases, with 13 bases between them. The germline CDR1 and CDR2 sequences are MDHEN and SYDVKM. CDR3 length: 13 residues. The CDR3, as DNA: TGTGCCAGCAGTACCAACAGGGTGCACACCATATATTTT. Amino acids: CASSTNRVHTIYF.

CDR3 amino acids: CASSPGQGGDGYTF. The DNA of the CDR3 is TGTGCCAGCAGCCCAGGACAGGGGGGTGATGGCTACACCTTC. V and J are TRBV5-8 and TRBJ1-2; 10 bases are a match to TRBD1. Germline V CDR1 and CDR2: SGHTS, YDEGEE. Losses at the gene ends were 4 bases for V and 6 bases for J; bases not matched to a gene: 6. CDR3 length: 14 residues.

V gene TRBV2 combines with J gene TRBJ2-7; 8 bases are shared with TRBD1. Trimming at V came to 8 bases and at J to 6 bases, leaving 12 bases not matched to a gene. Germline V gene sequence: CDR1 SNHLY, CDR2 FYNNEI. The CDR3 length is 14 residues. The CDR3 sequence is CASGQGSPSAEQYF. DNA of the CDR3: TGTGCCAGCGGACAGGGAAGTCCCTCTGCCGAGCAGTACTTC.